The sequence of this T cell receptor beta chain was determined in a study of blood T cell repertoires in COVID-19. Measured with immunoSEQ multiplex PCR; TCRdb has only the in-frame clones, and not every one. This sample yields 50,000 to 55,000 clones, of which about 87% are seen a single time; 3% to 4.5% belongs to the top ten. This TCR came from a man in his forties or fifties with acute or convalescent COVID-19. Sequenced: peripheral blood.

CDR3 loop: CASSLVGTGTQSRYEQYF. The CDR3 region has the DNA TGCGCCAGCAGCTTGGTGGGGACAGGGACCCAAAGCCGCTACGAGCAGTACTTC. The chain recombines TRBV5-1 with TRBJ2-7, with 9 positions matching TRBD1. The length of the CDR3 is 18 residues. Germline CDR1 SGHRS, CDR2 YFSETQ. The V segment lost 0 bases and the J segment 3 bases; nucleotides outside the gene matches: 13.